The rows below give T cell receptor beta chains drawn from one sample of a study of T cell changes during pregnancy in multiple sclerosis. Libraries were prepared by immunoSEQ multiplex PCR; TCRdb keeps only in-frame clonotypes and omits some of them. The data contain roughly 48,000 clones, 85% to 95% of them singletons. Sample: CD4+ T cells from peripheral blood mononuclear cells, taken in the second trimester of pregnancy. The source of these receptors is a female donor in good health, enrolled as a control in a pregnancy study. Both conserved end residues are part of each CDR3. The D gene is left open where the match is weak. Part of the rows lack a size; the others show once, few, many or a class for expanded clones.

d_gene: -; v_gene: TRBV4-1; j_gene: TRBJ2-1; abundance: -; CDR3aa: CASSQGGGEYNEQFF; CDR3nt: TGCGCCAGCAGCCAAGGAGGGGGAGAATACAATGAGCAGTTCTTC
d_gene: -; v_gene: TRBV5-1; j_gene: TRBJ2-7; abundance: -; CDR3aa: CASSLAVRGKEQYF; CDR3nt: TGCGCCAGCAGCTTGGCGGTTCGAGGAAAAGAGCAGTACTTC
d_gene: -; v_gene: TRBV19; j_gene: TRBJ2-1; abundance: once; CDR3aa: CASGGIPSYNEQFF; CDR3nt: TGTGCCTCGGGCGGGATCCCCTCCTACAATGAGCAGTTCTTC
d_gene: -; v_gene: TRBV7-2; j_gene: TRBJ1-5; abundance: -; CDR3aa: CASSPMTGDNQPQHF; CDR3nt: TGTGCCAGCAGCCCCATGACAGGTGATAATCAGCCCCAGCATTTT
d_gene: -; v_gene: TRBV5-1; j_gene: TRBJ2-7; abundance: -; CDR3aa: CASSLGQGNLYEQYF; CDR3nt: TGCGCCAGCAGCTTGGGGCAGGGTAATTTGTACGAGCAGTACTTC
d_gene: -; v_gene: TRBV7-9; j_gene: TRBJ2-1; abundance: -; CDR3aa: CASSLISGGQAYNEQFF; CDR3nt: TGTGCCAGCAGCTTAATAAGTGGCGGGCAGGCCTACAATGAGCAGTTCTTC
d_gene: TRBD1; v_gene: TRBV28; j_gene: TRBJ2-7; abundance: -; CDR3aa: CASGGSGTGIYEQYF; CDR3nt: TGTGCCAGCGGGGGCTCCGGGACAGGGATTTACGAGCAGTACTTC
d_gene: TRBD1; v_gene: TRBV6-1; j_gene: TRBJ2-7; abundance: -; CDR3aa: CASSEFAGGEQYF; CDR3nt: TGTGCCAGCAGTGAATTTGCAGGGGGCGAGCAGTACTTC
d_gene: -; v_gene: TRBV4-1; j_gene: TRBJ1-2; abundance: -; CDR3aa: CASSQERGFYGYTF; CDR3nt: TGCGCCAGCAGCCAAGAACGAGGGTTTTATGGCTACACCTTC
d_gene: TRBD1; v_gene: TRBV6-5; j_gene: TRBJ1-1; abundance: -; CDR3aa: CASTDREVTEAFF; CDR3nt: TGTGCCAGCACTGACAGGGAGGTGACTGAAGCTTTCTTT
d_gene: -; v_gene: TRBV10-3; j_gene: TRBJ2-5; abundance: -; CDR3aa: CAISPGVKETQYF; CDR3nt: TGTGCCATCAGCCCCGGGGTCAAAGAGACCCAGTACTTC
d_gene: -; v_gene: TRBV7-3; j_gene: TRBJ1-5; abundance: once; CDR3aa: CASSPKGGNQPQHF; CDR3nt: TGTGCCAGCAGCCCAAAGGGGGGCAATCAGCCCCAGCATTTT
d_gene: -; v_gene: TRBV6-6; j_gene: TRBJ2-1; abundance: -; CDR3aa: CASSYKGGGPREQFF; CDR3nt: TGTGCCAGCAGTTACAAAGGGGGAGGGCCTCGTGAGCAGTTCTTC
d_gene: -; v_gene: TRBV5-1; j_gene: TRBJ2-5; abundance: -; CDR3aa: CASSRTGGAGTQYF; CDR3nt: TGCGCCAGCAGCCGTACGGGGGGCGCCGGGACCCAGTACTTC